This T cell receptor (beta chain) derives from a study of blood T cells in healthy people across ages. With a J-beta primer mix and a sample-barcoded 5' primer, a second PCR ran about 7 to 11 cycles. TCRdb called the 5' RACE reads again in MiXCR, with one record for every CDR3 protein. The sample shows about 2 million distinct CDR3 sequences, about 50% of them seen only once. Concerning this clonotype itself: One junction end does not reproduce the germline sequence, and a read error may be involved.

Sequencing was done on a sample of blood. This TCR was recovered from a woman in her thirties or forties in good health.

The CDR3 is CTSSAEAGGSNQPQHF. The CDR3 bases are TGTACCAGCAGCGCAGAGGCAGGGGGTAGCAATCAGCCCCAGCATTTT. J is TRBJ1-5 and V is TRBV9, with 7 nucleotides matching TRBD1. CDR3 length: 16 residues. From germline, CDR1 is SGDLS and CDR2 YYNGEE.